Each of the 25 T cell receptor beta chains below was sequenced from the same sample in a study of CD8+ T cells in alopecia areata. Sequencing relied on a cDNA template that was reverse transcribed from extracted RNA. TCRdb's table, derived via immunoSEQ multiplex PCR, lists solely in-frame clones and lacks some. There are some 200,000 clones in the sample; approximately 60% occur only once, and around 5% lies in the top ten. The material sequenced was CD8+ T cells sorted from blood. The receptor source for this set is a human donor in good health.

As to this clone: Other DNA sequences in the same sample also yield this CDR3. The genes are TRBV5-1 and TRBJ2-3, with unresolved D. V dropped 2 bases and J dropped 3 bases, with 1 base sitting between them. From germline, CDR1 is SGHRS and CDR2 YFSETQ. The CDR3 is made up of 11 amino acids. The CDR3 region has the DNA TGCGCCAGCAGCTTAACAGATACGCAGTATTTT. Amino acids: CASSLTDTQYF.

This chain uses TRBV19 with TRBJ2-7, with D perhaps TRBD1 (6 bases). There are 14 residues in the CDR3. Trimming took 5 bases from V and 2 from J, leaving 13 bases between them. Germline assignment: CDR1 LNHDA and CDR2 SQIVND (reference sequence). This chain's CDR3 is CASSVRTVPYEQYF. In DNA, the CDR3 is TGTGCCAGTAGTGTGCGGACAGTCCCCTACGAGCAGTACTTC.

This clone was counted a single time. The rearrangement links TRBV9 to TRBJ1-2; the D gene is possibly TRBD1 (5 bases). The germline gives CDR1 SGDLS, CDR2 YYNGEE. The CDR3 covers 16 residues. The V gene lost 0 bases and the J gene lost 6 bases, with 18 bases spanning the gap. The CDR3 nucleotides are TGTGCCAGCAGCGTAGAAGTGGGGGGACCCACCAATGGCTACACCTTC. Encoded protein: CASSVEVGGPTNGYTF.

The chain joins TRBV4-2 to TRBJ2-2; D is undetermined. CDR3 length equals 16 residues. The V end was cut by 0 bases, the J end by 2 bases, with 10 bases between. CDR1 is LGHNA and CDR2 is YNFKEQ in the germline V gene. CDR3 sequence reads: CASSQESGPNTGELFF. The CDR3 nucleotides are TGTGCCAGCAGCCAAGAGTCAGGCCCTAACACCGGGGAGCTGTTTTTT.

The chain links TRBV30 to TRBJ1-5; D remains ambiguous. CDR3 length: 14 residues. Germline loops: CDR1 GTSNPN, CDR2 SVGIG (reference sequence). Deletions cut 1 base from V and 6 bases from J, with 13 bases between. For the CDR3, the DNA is TGTGCCTGGAGTGCGAGCAGAGTGGGTCAGCCCCAGCATTTT. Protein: CAWSASRVGQPQHF.

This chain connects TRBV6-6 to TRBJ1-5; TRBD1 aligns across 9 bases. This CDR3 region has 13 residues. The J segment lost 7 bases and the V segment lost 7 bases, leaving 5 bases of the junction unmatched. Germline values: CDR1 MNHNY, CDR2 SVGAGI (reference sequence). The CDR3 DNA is TGTGCCAGCACTACGGACAGGGGACAGCCCCAGCATTTT. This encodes CASTTDRGQPQHF.

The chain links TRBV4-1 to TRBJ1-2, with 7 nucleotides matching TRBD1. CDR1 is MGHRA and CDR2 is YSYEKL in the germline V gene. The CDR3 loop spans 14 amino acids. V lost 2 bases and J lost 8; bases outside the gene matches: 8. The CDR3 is CASSQPTGDRGYTF. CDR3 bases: TGCGCCAGCAGCCAACCTACAGGGGACCGCGGCTACACCTTC.

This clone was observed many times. CDR3 DNA sequence: TGTGCCAGCACCCCCCGGGGCACGCAAGAGACCCAGTACTTC. This codes for CASTPRGTQETQYF. This chain joins TRBV6-5 and TRBJ2-5; D may be TRBD1 or TRBD2 (5 bases each). This CDR3 spans 14 amino acids. V lost 7 bases and J 2 bases, leaving 14 bases between the germline ends. Per the germline V gene, CDR1 is MNHEY and CDR2 is SVGAGI.

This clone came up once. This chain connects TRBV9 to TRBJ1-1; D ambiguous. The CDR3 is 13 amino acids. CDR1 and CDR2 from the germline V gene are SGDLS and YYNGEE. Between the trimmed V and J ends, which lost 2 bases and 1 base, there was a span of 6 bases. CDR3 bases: TGTGCCAGCAGCGTGAACGGGAACACTGAAGCTTTCTTT. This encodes CASSVNGNTEAFF.

The CDR3 region has the DNA TGTGCCAGTAGTATTGACCAGGGCCTCACTGAAGCTTTCTTT. This sequence encodes CASSIDQGLTEAFF. The chain is built from TRBV19 and TRBJ1-1; weak D call: TRBD1 (5 bases). CDR3 length: 14 amino acids. Germline V lookup: CDR1 LNHDA, CDR2 SQIVND (reference sequence). Trimming pared 3 bases from V and 4 bases from J, leaving 12 bases between.

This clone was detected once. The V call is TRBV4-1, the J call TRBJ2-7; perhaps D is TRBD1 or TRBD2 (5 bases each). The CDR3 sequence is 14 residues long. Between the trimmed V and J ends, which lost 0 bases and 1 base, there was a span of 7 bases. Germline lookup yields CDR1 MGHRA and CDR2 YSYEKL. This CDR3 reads CASSQERGSYEQYF. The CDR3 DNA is TGCGCCAGCAGCCAAGAGAGGGGTTCCTACGAGCAGTACTTC.

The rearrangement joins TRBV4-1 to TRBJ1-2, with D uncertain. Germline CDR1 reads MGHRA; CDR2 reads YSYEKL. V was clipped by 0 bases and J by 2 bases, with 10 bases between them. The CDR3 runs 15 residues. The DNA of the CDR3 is TGCGCCAGCAGCCAAGATTATCCGGGAAACTATGGCTACACCTTC. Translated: CASSQDYPGNYGYTF.

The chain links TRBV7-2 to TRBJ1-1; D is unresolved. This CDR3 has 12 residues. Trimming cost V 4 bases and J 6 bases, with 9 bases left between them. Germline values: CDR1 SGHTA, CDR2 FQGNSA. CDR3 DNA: TGTGCCAGCAGCTCCAGTCCCTCTGAAGCTTTCTTT. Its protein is CASSSSPSEAFF.

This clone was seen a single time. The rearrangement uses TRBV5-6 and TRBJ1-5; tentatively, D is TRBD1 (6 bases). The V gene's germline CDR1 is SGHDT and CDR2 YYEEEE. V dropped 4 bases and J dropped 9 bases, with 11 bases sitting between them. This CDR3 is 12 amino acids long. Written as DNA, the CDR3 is TGTGCCAGCAGCCAAGGACAGCTGCCCCAGCATTTT. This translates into CASSQGQLPQHF.

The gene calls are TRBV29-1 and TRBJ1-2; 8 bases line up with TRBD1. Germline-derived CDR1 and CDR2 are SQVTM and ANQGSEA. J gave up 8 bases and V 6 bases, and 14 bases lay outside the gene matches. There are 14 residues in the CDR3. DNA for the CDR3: TGCAGCGTCGTGACAGGGGATACCCAGGCGGGCTACACCTTC. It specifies CSVVTGDTQAGYTF.

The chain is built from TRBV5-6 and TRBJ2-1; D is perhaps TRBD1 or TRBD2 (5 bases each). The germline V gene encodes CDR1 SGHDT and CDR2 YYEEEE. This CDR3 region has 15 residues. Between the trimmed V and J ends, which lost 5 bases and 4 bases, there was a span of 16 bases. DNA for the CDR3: TGTGCCAGCAGTTCTGGGGGTTTGGGATACAATGAGCAGTTCTTC. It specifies CASSSGGLGYNEQFF.

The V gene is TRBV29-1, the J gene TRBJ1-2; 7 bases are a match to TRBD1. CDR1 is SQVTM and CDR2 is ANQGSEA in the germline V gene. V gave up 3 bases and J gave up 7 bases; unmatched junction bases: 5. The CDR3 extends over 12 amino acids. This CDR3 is CSVDARTGGYTF. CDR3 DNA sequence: TGCAGCGTTGACGCCCGGACAGGTGGCTACACCTTC.

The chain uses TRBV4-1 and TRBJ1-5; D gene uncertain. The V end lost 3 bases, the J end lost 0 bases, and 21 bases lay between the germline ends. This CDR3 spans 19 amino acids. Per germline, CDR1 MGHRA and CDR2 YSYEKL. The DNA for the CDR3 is TGCGCCAGCAGCCAGACACCTCCGGGCCGTTATTATAGCAATCAGCCCCAGCATTTT. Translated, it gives CASSQTPPGRYYSNQPQHF.

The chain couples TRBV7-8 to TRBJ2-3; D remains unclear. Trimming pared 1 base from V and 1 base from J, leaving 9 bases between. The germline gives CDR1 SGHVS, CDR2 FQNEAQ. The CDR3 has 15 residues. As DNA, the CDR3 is TGTGCCAGCAGCTTAGGTTTAGGAGGCACAGATACGCAGTATTTT. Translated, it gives CASSLGLGGTDTQYF.

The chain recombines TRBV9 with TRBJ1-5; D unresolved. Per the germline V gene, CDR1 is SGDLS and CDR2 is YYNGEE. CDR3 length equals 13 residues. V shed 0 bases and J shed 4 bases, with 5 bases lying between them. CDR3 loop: CASSVEDNQPQHF. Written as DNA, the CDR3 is TGTGCCAGCAGCGTAGAGGATAATCAGCCCCAGCATTTT. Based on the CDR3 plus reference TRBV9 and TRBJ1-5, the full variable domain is DSGVTQTPKHLITATGQRVTLRCSPRSGDLSVYWYQQSLDQGLQFLIQYYNGEERAKGNILERFSAQQFPDLHSELNLSSLELGDSALYFCASSVEDNQPQHFGDGTRLSIL.

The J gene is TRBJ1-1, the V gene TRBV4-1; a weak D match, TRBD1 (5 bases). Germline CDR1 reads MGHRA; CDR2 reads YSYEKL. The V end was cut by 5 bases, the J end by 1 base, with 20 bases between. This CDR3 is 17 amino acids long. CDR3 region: CASSTRNDAGWNTEAFF. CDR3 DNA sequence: TGCGCCAGCAGCACCCGCAACGACGCAGGGTGGAACACTGAAGCTTTCTTT.

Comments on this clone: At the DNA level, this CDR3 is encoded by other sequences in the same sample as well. CDR3 nucleotide sequence: TGCAGTGCTAGGGACAGCTACGAGCAGTACTTC. This sequence encodes CSARDSYEQYF. The V gene is TRBV20-1, the J gene TRBJ2-7; D perhaps matches TRBD1 (6 bases). Trimming left V 3 bases short and J 3 bases short, with 6 bases between. This CDR3 comprises 11 residues. Germline loops: CDR1 DFQATT, CDR2 SNEGSKA (reference sequence).

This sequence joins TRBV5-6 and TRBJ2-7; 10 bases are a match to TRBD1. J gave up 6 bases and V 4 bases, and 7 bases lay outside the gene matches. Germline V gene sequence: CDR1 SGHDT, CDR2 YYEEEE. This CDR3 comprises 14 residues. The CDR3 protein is CASSPGQGMSEQYF. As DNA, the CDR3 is TGTGCCAGCAGCCCGGGACAGGGGATGAGCGAGCAGTACTTC.

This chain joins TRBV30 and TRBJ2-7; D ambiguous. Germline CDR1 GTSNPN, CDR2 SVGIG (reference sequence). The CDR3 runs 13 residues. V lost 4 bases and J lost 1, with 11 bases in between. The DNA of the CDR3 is TGTGCCTGGAATGAGGTTGAATCCTACGAGCAGTACTTC. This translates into CAWNEVESYEQYF.

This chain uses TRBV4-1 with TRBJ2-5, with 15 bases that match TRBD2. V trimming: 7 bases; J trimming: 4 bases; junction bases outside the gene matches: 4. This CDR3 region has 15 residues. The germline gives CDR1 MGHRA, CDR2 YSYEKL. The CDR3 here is CASNLGLAGGETQYF. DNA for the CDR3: TGCGCCAGCAACCTGGGACTAGCGGGGGGAGAGACCCAGTACTTC.